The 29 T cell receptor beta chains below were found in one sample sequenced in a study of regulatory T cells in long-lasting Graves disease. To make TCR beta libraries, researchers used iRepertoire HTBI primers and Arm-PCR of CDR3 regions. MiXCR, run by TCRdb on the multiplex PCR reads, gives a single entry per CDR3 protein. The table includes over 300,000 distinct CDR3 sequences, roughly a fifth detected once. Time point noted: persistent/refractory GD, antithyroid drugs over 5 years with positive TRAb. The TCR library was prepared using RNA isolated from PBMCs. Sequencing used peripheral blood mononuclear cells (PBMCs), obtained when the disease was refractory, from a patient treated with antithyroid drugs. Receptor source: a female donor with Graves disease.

In DNA, the CDR3 is TGTGCCAGCAGCTTAATGGCAGGGAAGCTCTCTGGGGCCAACGTCCTGACTTTC. Translated: CASSLMAGKLSGANVLTF. V and J are TRBV7-2 and TRBJ2-6, with D perhaps matching TRBD1 (5 bases). Germline values: CDR1 SGHTA, CDR2 FQGNSA. The CDR3 spans 18 residues. V was pared by 2 bases and J by 0 bases, with 14 bases between. Full variable domain (remainder filled in from reference TRBV7-2 and TRBJ2-6): GAGVSQSPSNKVTEKGKDVELRCDPISGHTALYWYRQSLGQGLEFLIYFQGNSAPDKSGLPSDRFSAERTGGSVSTLTIQRTQQEDSAVYLCASSLMAGKLSGANVLTFGAGSRLTVL.

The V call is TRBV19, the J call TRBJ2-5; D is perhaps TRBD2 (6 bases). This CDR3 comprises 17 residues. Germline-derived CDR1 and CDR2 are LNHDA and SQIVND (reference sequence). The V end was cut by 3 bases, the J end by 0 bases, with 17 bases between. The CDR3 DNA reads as TGTGCCAGTAGTATGGAATGGGGACTCCCGTACCAAGAGACCCAGTACTTC. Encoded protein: CASSMEWGLPYQETQYF.

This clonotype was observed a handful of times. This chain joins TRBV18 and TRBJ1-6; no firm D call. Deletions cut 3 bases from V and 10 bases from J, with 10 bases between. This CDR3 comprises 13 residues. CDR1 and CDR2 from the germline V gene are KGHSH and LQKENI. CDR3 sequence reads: CASSPREDSPLHF. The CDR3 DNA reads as TGTGCCAGCTCACCTCGGGAGGACTCACCCCTCCACTTT.

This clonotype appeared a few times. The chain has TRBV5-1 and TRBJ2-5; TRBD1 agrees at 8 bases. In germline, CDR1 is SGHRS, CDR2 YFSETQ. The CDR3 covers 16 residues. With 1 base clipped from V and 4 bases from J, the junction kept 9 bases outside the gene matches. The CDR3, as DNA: TGCGCCAGCAGCTTGAGGGTGACAGGGGCTGGAGAGACCCAGTACTTC. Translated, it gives CASSLRVTGAGETQYF.

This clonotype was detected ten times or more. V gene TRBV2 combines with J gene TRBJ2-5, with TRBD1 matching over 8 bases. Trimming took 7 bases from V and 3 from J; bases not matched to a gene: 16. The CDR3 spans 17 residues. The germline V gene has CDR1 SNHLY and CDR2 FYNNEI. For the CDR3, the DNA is TGTGCCAGCACCCCCAAGGGACAGGCCGGGATGAAAGAGACCCAGTACTTC. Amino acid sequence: CASTPKGQAGMKETQYF.

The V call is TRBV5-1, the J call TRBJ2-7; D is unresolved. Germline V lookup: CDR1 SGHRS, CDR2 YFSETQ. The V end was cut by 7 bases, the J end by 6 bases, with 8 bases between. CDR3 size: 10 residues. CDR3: CASPRREQYF. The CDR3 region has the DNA TGCGCCAGCCCCCGGCGCGAGCAGTACTTC.

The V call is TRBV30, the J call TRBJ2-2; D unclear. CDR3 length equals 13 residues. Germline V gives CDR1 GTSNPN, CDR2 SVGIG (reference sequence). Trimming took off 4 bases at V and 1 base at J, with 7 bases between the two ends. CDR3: CAWTNRNTGELFF. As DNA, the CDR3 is TGTGCCTGGACAAACAGGAACACCGGGGAGCTGTTTTTT.

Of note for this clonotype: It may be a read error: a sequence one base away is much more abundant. The DNA of the CDR3 is TGTGCCAGCTCACCACCAGCGGGGAACGAGCAGTGCTTC. Translating it yields CASSPPAGNEQCF. V and J are TRBV18 and TRBJ2-7; 7 nucleotides line up with TRBD2. In germline, CDR1 is KGHSH, CDR2 LQKENI. The CDR3 has 13 amino acids.

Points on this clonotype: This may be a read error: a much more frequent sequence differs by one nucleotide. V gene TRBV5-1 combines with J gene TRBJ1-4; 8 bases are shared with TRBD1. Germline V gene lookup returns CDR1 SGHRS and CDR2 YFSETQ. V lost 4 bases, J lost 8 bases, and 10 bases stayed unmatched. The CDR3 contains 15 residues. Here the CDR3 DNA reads TGCGCCAGCAGCGGACGAACAGGGGGGAGCGAAAAACTGTTTTTT. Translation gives CASSGRTGGSEKLFF.

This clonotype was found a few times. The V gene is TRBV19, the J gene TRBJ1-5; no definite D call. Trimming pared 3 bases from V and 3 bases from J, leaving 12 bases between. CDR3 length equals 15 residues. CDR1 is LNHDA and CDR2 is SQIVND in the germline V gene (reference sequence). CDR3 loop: CASSMEGGFNQPQHF. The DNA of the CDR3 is TGTGCCAGTAGTATGGAAGGAGGCTTCAATCAGCCCCAGCATTTT.

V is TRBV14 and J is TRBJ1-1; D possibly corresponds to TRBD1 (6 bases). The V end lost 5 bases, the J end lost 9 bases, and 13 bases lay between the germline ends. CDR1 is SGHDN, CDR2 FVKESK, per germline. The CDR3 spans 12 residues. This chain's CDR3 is CASSNTGYKAFF. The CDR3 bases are TGTGCCAGCAGCAATACAGGGTACAAAGCTTTCTTT.

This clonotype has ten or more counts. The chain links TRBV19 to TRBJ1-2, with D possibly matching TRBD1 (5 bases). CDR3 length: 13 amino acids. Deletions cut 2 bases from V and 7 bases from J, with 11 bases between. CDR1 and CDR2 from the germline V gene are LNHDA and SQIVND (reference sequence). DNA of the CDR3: TGTGCCAGTAGTATACAGGGAGGAGGTGGCTACACCTTC. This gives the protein CASSIQGGGGYTF.

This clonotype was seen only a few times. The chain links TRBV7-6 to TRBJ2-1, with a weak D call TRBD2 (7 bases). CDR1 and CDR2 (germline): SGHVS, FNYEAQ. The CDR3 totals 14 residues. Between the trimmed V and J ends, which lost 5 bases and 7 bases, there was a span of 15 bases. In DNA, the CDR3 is TGTGCCAGCAGCACACGGAGGGGGGGGAATGAGCAGTTCTTC. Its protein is CASSTRRGGNEQFF.

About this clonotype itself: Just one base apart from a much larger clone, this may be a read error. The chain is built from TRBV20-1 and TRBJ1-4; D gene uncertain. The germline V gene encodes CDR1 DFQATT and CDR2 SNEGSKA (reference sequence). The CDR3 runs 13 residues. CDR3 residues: CSATDGTNEKPFF. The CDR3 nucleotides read TGCAGTGCTACCGACGGAACTAATGAAAAACCGTTTTTT.

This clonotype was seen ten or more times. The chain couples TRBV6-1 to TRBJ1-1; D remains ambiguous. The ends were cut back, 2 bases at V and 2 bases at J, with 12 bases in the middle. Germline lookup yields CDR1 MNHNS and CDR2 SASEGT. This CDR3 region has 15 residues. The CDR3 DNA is TGTGCCAGCAGTGAATCTAGGGTGGTAAACACTGAAGCTTTCTTT. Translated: CASSESRVVNTEAFF.

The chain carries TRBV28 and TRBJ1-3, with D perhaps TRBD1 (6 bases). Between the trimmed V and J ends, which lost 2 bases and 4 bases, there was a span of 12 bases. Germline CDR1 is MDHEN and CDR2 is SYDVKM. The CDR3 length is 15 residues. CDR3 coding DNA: TGTGCCAGCAGTTTAAACAGGGTTCTGGGAAACACCATATATTTT. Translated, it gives CASSLNRVLGNTIYF.

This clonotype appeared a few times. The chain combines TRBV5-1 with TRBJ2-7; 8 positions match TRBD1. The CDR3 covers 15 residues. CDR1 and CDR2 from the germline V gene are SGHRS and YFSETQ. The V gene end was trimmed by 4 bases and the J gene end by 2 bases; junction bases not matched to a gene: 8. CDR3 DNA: TGCGCCAGCAGCCCGGCTAGGACAGGGACCTACGAGCAGTACTTC. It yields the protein CASSPARTGTYEQYF.

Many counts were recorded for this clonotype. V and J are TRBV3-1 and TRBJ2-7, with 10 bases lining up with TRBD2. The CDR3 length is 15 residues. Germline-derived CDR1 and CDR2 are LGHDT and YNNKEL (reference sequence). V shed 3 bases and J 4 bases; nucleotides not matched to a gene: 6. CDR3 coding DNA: TGTGCCAGCAGCCATGCTAGCGGGAGATCTTACGAGCAGTACTTC. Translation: CASSHASGRSYEQYF.

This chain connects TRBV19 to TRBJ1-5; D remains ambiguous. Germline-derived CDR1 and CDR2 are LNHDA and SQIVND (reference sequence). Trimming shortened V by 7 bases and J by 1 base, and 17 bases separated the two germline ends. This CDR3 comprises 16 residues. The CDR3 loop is CASTPTIRQSNQPQHF. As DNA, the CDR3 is TGTGCCAGTACCCCCACGATCCGGCAGAGCAATCAGCCCCAGCATTTT.

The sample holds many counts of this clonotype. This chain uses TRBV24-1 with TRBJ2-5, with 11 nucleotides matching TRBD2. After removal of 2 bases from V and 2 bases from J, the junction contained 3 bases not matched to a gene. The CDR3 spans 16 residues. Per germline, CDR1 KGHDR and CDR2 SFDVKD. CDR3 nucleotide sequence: TGTGCCACCAGTGATTGGGGGACTAGCGGTCAAGAGACCCAGTACTTC. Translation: CATSDWGTSGQETQYF.

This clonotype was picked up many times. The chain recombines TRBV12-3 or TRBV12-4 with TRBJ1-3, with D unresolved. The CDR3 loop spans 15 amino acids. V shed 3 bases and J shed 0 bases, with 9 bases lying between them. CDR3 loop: CASSFGRSSGNTIYF. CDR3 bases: TGTGCCAGCAGTTTTGGCAGGAGCTCTGGAAACACCATATATTTT.

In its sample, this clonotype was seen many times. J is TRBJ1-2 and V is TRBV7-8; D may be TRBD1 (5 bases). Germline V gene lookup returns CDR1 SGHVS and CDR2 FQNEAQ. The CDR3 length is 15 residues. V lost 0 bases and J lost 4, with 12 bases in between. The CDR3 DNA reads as TGTGCCAGCAGCTTAGCGGTCGGGGGTTCCTATGGCTACACCTTC. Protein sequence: CASSLAVGGSYGYTF.

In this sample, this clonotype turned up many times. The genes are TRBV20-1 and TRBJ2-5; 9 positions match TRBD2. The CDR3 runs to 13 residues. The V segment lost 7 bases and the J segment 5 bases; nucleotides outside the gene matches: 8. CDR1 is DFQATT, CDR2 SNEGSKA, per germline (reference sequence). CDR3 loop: CSVLAGAVETQYF. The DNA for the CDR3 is TGCAGTGTATTAGCGGGAGCTGTGGAGACCCAGTACTTC.

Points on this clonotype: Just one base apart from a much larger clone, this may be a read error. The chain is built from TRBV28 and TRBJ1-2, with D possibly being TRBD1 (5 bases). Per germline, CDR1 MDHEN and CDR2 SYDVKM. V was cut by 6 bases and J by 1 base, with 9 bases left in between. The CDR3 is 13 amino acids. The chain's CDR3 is CASSAGSNYGYTF. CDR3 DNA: TGTGCCAGCAGCGCAGGGAGTAACTATGGCTACACCTTC.

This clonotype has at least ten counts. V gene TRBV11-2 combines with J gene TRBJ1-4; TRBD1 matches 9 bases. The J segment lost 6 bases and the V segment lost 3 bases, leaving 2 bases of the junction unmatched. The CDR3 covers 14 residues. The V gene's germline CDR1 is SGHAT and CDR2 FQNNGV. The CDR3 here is CASSFRTGDEKLFF. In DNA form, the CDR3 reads TGTGCCAGCAGCTTCCGGACAGGGGATGAAAAACTGTTTTTT. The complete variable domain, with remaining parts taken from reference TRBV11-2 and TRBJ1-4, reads EAGVAQSPRYKIIEKRQSVAFWCNPISGHATLYWYQQILGQGPKLLIQFQNNGVVDDSQLPKDRFSAERLKGVDSTLKIQPAKLEDSAVYLCASSFRTGDEKLFFGSGTQLSVL.

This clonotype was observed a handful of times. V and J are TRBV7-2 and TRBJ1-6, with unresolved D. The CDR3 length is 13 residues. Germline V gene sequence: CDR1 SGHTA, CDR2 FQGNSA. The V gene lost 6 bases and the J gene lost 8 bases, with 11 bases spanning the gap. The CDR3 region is CASRQPGDSPLHF. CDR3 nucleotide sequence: TGTGCCAGCAGACAGCCCGGGGATTCACCCCTCCACTTT.

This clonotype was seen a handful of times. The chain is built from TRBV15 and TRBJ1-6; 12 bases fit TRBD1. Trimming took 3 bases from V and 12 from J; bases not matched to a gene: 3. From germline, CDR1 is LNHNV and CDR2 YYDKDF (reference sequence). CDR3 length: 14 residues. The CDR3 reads CATSSWDRGQPLHF. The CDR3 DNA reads TGTGCCACCAGCAGTTGGGACAGGGGGCAACCCCTCCACTTT.

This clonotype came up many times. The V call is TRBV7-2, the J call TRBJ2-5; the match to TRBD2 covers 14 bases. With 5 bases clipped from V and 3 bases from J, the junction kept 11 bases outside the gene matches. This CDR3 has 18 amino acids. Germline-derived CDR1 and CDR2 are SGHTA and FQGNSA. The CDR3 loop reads CASSPRLAGGPVEETQYF. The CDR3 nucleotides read TGTGCCAGCAGCCCCCGACTAGCGGGGGGGCCGGTTGAAGAGACCCAGTACTTC.

CDR3 coding DNA: TGTGCCAGCATCGGGAGGACAGGGCGGGATTACAATGAGCAGTTCTTC. Its translation: CASIGRTGRDYNEQFF. The genes are TRBV6-2 or TRBV6-3 and TRBJ2-1, with a weak D call TRBD1 (8 bases). Trimming removed 7 bases at V and 4 bases at J, with 20 bases between. The CDR3 contains 16 residues. Germline V gene data show CDR1 as MNHEY and CDR2 as SVGEGT.